The 2 T cell receptor beta chains below all came from one sample that was sequenced in a study of blood T cells in healthy people across ages (dated by TCRdb to the mid-2010s). Libraries were made using 5' RACE. The sequencer was an Illumina HiSeq 2500. The second PCR ran for about 6 to 12 cycles and used a J-beta primer mix along with a sample-barcoded 5' primer. The public reads were reprocessed in TCRdb via fastp at Q25 and MiXCR, keeping in-frame beta chains. Here each entry gathers all rows of one CDR3 protein and keeps the most common genes and DNA. This sample has around 870,000 distinct CDR3 sequences in its table, and about 30% of those were observed once. About 18% of the sample goes to the ten largest clones. Sequences were obtained from blood. Source of these receptors: a woman aged 80 or over in good health.

This clonotype was detected ten times or more. Here the CDR3 DNA reads TGCGCCAGCACCCCGGCTAACAGGGAGGAGACCCAGTACTTC. The encoded protein is CASTPANREETQYF. The chain recombines TRBV10-2 with TRBJ2-5; possible D gene TRBD1, 6 bases. Germline CDR1 is WSHSY and CDR2 is SAAADI. The CDR3 sequence is 14 residues long. V was shortened by 7 bases and J by 5 bases, with 17 bases between the two germline ends.

There are many counts of this clonotype. J is TRBJ1-2 and V is TRBV5-1; 10 bases line up with TRBD1. J gave up 2 bases and V 3 bases, and 7 bases lay outside the gene matches. This CDR3 spans 16 amino acids. Per germline, CDR1 SGHRS and CDR2 YFSETQ. The CDR3 nucleotides are TGCGCCAGCAGCTCCTCCTGGACAGGGGGGAACTATGGCTACACCTTC. It encodes CASSSSWTGGNYGYTF.